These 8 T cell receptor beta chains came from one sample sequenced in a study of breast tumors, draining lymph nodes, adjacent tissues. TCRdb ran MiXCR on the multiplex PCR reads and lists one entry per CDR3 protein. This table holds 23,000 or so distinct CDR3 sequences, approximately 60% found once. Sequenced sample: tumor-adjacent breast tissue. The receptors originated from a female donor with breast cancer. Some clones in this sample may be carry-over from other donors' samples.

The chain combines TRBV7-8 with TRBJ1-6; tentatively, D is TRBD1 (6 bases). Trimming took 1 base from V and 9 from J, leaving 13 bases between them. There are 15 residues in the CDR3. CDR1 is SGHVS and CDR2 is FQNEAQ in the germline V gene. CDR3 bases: TGTGCCAGCAGCTTAGTTGCAGGGGTACGTTCACCCCTCCACTTT. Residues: CASSLVAGVRSPLHF. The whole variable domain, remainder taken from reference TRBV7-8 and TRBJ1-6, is GAGVSQSPRYKVAKRGQDVALRCDPISGHVSLFWYQQALGQGPEFLTYFQNEAQLDKSGLPSDRFFAERPEGSVSTLKIQRTQQEDSAVYLCASSLVAGVRSPLHFGNGTRLTVT.

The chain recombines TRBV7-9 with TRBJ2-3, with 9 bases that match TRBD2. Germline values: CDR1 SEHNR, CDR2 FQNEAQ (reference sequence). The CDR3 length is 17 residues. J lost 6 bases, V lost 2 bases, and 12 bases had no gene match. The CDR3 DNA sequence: TGTGCCAGCAGCTTATCGGGGGCGAAGCGGGGGGCTGATACGCAGTATTTT. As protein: CASSLSGAKRGADTQYF.

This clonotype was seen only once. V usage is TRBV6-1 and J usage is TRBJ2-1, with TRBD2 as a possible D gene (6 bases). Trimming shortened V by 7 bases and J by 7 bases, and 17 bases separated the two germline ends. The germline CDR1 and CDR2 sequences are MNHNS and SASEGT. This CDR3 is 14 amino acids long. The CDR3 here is CASTKGRGLNEQFF. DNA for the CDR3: TGTGCCAGCACAAAGGGACGGGGGTTGAATGAGCAGTTCTTC.

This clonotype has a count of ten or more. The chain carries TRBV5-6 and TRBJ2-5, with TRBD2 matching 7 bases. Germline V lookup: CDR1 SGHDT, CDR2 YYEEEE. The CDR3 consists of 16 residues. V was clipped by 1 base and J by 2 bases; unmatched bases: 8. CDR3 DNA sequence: TGTGCCAGCAGCTTGCTAGCGGCAGGTACTCAAGAGACCCAGTACTTC. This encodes CASSLLAAGTQETQYF.

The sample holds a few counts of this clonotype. In DNA, the CDR3 is TGTGCCAGCAAGTGGGAGGCAGGGGCCGACGAGCAGTACTTC. Protein product: CASKWEAGADEQYF. The chain recombines TRBV6-1 with TRBJ2-7; D tentatively fits TRBD1 or TRBD2 (6 bases each). Trimming cost V 7 bases and J 5 bases, with 18 bases left between them. Per the germline V gene, CDR1 is MNHNS and CDR2 is SASEGT. The CDR3 runs 14 residues.

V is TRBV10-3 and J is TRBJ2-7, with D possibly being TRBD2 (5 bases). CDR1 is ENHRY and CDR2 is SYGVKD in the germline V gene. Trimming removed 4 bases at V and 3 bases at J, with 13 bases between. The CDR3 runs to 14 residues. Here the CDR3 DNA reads TGTGCCATCAGTGCCACCAGTGAGGGCTACGAGCAGTACTTC. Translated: CAISATSEGYEQYF.

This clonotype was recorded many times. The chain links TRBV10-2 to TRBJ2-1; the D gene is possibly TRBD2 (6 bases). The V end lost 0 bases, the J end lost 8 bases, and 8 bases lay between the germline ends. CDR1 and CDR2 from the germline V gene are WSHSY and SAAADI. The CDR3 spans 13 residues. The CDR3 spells CASSESWRDEQFF. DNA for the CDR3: TGCGCCAGCAGTGAGTCGTGGAGGGATGAGCAGTTCTTC.

The CDR3 coding sequence is TGTGCCAGTAGTCACCTAGCGGGAGGGGAGCTGTTTTTT. Its translation: CASSHLAGGELFF. This chain connects TRBV19 to TRBJ2-2, with 9 bases that match TRBD2. CDR1 and CDR2 from the germline V gene are LNHDA and SQIVND (reference sequence). Losses at the gene ends were 5 bases for V and 8 bases for J; bases not matched to a gene: 3. This CDR3 region has 13 residues.